This T cell receptor (beta chain) was sequenced in a study of T cells in Graves' hyperthyroidism and ophthalmopathy. Whole-study context: It was at initial diagnosis, before any treatment, that peripheral blood was collected.

This clonotype came up many times. Its specificity is unknown. Diagnosing involved the use of clinical symptoms, serum thyroxine and TRAb, thyroid ultrasound and orbital computed tomography. Template material for amplifying TCR beta CDR3 regions consisted of RNA transcripts. HTBI primers were the set used in a first-round RT-PCR of the TCR CDR3. One entry per CDR3 protein, called by TCRdb with MiXCR from the multiplex PCR reads. In the table there are under 300,000 distinct CDR3 sequences, 13% of which are singletons. Broader study findings: Peripheral blood also featured most of the thyroid clonotypes expanded above 0.001.

The sample consisted of blood. This clonotype originated in a woman under 40 with Graves' hyperthyroidism that later progressed to Graves' ophthalmopathy.

In nucleotides, the CDR3 is TGCAGTGCTAGAGATCTCCAGCGCCCCCTCACAGATACGCAGTATTTT. Protein sequence: CSARDLQRPLTDTQYF. The V gene is TRBV20-1, the J gene TRBJ2-3; no firm D call. V was cut by 0 bases and J by 2 bases, with 15 bases left in between. Germline values: CDR1 DFQATT, CDR2 SNEGSKA (reference sequence). The CDR3 runs 16 residues.